This entry features one T cell receptor beta chain sequence. Antigen specificity is unknown. Each donor gave roughly 9.2 milliliters of peripheral blood. This record comes from a study of blood T cells in healthy people across ages. General study findings and limits: Any conclusive comparison of naive versus antigen-experienced cells was prevented by using unsorted PBMCs. Diversity estimates drawn from one million T cells were deemed underestimates.

In germline, CDR1 is DFQATT, CDR2 SNEGSKA (reference sequence). V lost 6 bases, J lost 5 bases, and 16 bases lay in between. The CDR3 spans 13 residues. A sample-barcoded 5' primer and a J-beta primer mix were used in a second PCR of roughly 7 to 11 cycles. Each sample provided no less than 2.5 million CDR3-containing paired-end reads. TCRdb re-called the 5' RACE reads with MiXCR, one entry per CDR3 protein. This table has about 570,000 distinct CDR3 sequences, 27% appearing once. The V gene is TRBV20-1, the J gene TRBJ1-1, with D unclear. Material for sequencing was blood. This receptor was obtained from a woman between 65 and 79 years old in good health. The CDR3 DNA sequence: TGCAGTGCCCTGTTGAGGGTTGGGACTGAAGCTTTCTTT. This codes for CSALLRVGTEAFF.